The 12 T cell receptor beta chains below were found in one sample sequenced in a study of a mutant IDH1 vaccine in newly diagnosed glioma. The time point was: baseline, week 1 (first vaccination visit). Treatment noted: pre-vaccination baseline after standard-of-care therapy. Produced via immunoSEQ multiplex PCR; TCRdb's table is partial and in-frame only. The sample yields 95,000 to 100,000 clones, approximately 90% seen once. The material was PBMCs, obtained from a glioma patient treated with radiotherapy, temozolomide or both. All receptors derive from a woman aged 45-65 years with glioma.

The J gene is TRBJ2-2, the V gene TRBV30; tentatively, D is TRBD2 (5 bases). Trimming cost V 3 bases and J 6 bases, with 11 bases left between them. The germline V gene has CDR1 GTSNPN and CDR2 SVGIG (reference sequence). The CDR3 runs 13 residues. CDR3 loop: CAWRATRPGELFF. DNA of the CDR3: TGTGCCTGGAGGGCTACTAGGCCCGGGGAGCTGTTTTTT.

The chain uses TRBV9 and TRBJ2-1; 8 bases are a match to TRBD2. Germline V gene data show CDR1 as SGDLS and CDR2 as YYNGEE. The V and J ends lost 4 bases and 4 bases, in that order; junction bases with no gene match: 7. There are 15 residues in the CDR3. DNA for the CDR3: TGTGCCAGCAGCACTTCCGGGACTAGTTACAATGAGCAGTTCTTC. Translation gives CASSTSGTSYNEQFF.

The CDR3 bases are TGTGCCATCAGGAAGGACAGCGTCACTGAAGCTTTCTTT. Its translation is CAIRKDSVTEAFF. The chain carries TRBV10-3 and TRBJ1-1; D is perhaps TRBD1 (6 bases). Germline V CDR1 and CDR2: ENHRY, SYGVKD. The CDR3 totals 13 residues. V lost 6 bases and J 4 bases, leaving 12 bases between the germline ends.

The chain employs TRBV27 and TRBJ1-4; tentative D call: TRBD1 (6 bases). Germline values: CDR1 MNHEY, CDR2 SMNVEV (reference sequence). Between the trimmed V and J ends, which lost 3 bases and 8 bases, there was a span of 13 bases. CDR3 size: 14 residues. The CDR3 sequence: CASSFQQGGEKLFF. The CDR3, as DNA: TGTGCCAGCAGTTTTCAACAGGGAGGGGAAAAACTGTTTTTT.

The chain is built from TRBV2 and TRBJ2-5, with TRBD1 matching 8 bases. Germline V gene data show CDR1 as SNHLY and CDR2 as FYNNEI. Losses at the gene ends were 7 bases for V and 0 bases for J; bases not matched to a gene: 1. This CDR3 is 13 amino acids long. For the CDR3, the DNA is TGTGCCAGCACAGGGGGCTACCAAGAGACCCAGTACTTC. This codes for CASTGGYQETQYF.

This clone appeared once. The J gene is TRBJ1-1, the V gene TRBV12-5, with 9 positions matching TRBD1. Germline CDR1 is LGHNT and CDR2 is FRNRAP. The CDR3 contains 14 residues. J was trimmed by 5 bases and V by 7 bases; bases with no gene match: 8. CDR3 amino acids: CASDGTGLGTEAFF. In DNA, the CDR3 is TGTGCTAGTGACGGGACAGGGCTGGGTACTGAAGCTTTCTTT.

This sequence joins TRBV19 and TRBJ1-5; D remains ambiguous. This CDR3 has 12 amino acids. The V gene lost 6 bases and the J gene lost 8 bases, with 11 bases spanning the gap. Germline V gives CDR1 LNHDA, CDR2 SQIVND (reference sequence). Here the CDR3 reads CASRTGFEPQHF. CDR3 in DNA: TGTGCCAGTAGGACCGGATTCGAGCCCCAGCATTTT.

The V and J genes are TRBV27 and TRBJ2-2; D remains unclear. In germline, CDR1 is MNHEY, CDR2 SMNVEV (reference sequence). The ends were cut back, 5 bases at V and 1 base at J, with 14 bases in the middle. CDR3 length: 16 residues. In DNA, the CDR3 is TGTGCCAGCAGTCAATCATGGACGGTGAACACCGGGGAGCTGTTTTTT. It encodes CASSQSWTVNTGELFF.

V and J are TRBV25-1 and TRBJ1-2; D is perhaps TRBD1 (5 bases). V lost 2 bases to trimming and J lost 1 base, with 11 bases between them. Germline V gene lookup returns CDR1 MGHDK and CDR2 SYGVNS. This CDR3 is 15 amino acids long. CDR3 sequence reads: CASSERVDSNYGYTF. The DNA for the CDR3 is TGTGCCAGCAGTGAAAGAGTAGACAGTAACTATGGCTACACCTTC.

The chain joins TRBV20-1 to TRBJ2-1, with D hard to call. CDR1 and CDR2 from the germline V gene are DFQATT and SNEGSKA (reference sequence). CDR3 length: 11 amino acids. V lost 6 bases, J lost 12 bases, and 15 bases lay in between. The CDR3 is CSALDFQAQFF. DNA for the CDR3: TGCAGTGCCCTCGACTTTCAGGCGCAGTTCTTC.

The genes are TRBV4-1 and TRBJ1-5; D perhaps matches TRBD1 (5 bases). V was clipped by 1 base and J by 7 bases, with 11 bases between them. Germline-derived CDR1 and CDR2 are MGHRA and YSYEKL. This CDR3 region has 14 residues. CDR3 bases: TGCGCCAGCAGCCAAGCAGGGACTCGACAGCCCCAGCATTTT. Its translation: CASSQAGTRQPQHF.

The chain uses TRBV7-3 and TRBJ2-1, with 10 bases lining up with TRBD2. This CDR3 is 16 amino acids long. V lost 5 bases, J lost 4 bases, and 8 bases stayed unmatched. Germline-derived CDR1 and CDR2 are SGHTA and FQGTGA. CDR3 region: CASSQRGTSDYNEQFF. CDR3 in DNA: TGTGCCAGCAGCCAAAGGGGGACTAGCGATTACAATGAGCAGTTCTTC.